A single sample is the source of the 21 T cell receptor beta chains below, sequenced in a study of T cells in localized non-small cell lung cancer. TCRdb's copy holds only in-frame clones and misses some; the assay was immunoSEQ multiplex PCR. Of 40,000 to 55,000 clones listed, 65% to 90% were seen once; the top ten hold approximately 17%. This specimen consisted of peripheral blood mononuclear cells, obtained before any cancer treatment. The receptor set was obtained from a man between 35 and 75 years old with stage III lung adenocarcinoma.

The chain has TRBV27 and TRBJ1-2; a weak D match, TRBD1 (5 bases). The CDR3 contains 15 residues. Trimming cost V 7 bases and J 4 bases, with 19 bases left between them. CDR1 and CDR2 (germline): MNHEY, SMNVEV (reference sequence). CDR3 DNA sequence: TGTGCCAGCACCGCGGTGGGGCATCAGATCTATGGCTACACCTTC. As protein: CASTAVGHQIYGYTF.

The chain uses TRBV6-1 and TRBJ1-1; D remains unclear. Between the trimmed V and J ends, which lost 2 bases and 7 bases, there was a span of 8 bases. Germline loops: CDR1 MNHNS, CDR2 SASEGT. The CDR3 contains 12 residues. CDR3 coding DNA: TGTGCCAGCAGTGAACGGGGAAGTGAAGCTTTCTTT. Amino acid sequence: CASSERGSEAFF.

The gene calls are TRBV30 and TRBJ2-5; TRBD2 aligns across 11 bases. Germline assignment: CDR1 GTSNPN and CDR2 SVGIG (reference sequence). The CDR3 has 14 amino acids. The junction had 1 base not matched to a gene; V was cut back by 4 bases and J by 0 bases. The CDR3 sequence: CAWTSGGYQETQYF. CDR3 bases: TGTGCCTGGACTAGCGGGGGGTACCAAGAGACCCAGTACTTC.

This clone turned up a few times. The rearrangement links TRBV13 to TRBJ2-7, with D tentatively TRBD2 (6 bases). Trimming pared 5 bases from V and 0 bases from J, leaving 17 bases between. Germline V CDR1 and CDR2: PRHDT, FYEKMQ (reference sequence). CDR3 size: 16 residues. Here the CDR3 reads CASSARRGASSYEQYF. DNA for the CDR3: TGTGCCAGCAGCGCAAGGCGGGGCGCCAGCTCCTACGAGCAGTACTTC.

Here the CDR3 DNA reads TGTGCCAGCAGCTCGGACGGATTGAACACTGAAGCTTTCTTT. This codes for CASSSDGLNTEAFF. The J gene is TRBJ1-1, the V gene TRBV13; D unclear. Germline CDR1 PRHDT, CDR2 FYEKMQ (reference sequence). Trimming left V 4 bases short and J 0 bases short, with 9 bases between. The CDR3 extends over 14 amino acids.

This clone came up a few times. The rearrangement links TRBV5-1 to TRBJ2-7; 13 bases are a match to TRBD2. Germline loops: CDR1 SGHRS, CDR2 YFSETQ. The V segment lost 3 bases and the J segment 0 bases; nucleotides outside the gene matches: 6. This CDR3 region has 17 residues. As DNA, the CDR3 is TGCGCCAGCAGCTCCAAGGGACTAGCGGGGCACTCCTACGAGCAGTACTTC. This codes for CASSSKGLAGHSYEQYF.

The chain uses TRBV7-3 and TRBJ1-6; 7 bases map to TRBD1. The CDR3 totals 18 residues. After removal of 1 base from V and 5 bases from J, the junction contained 11 bases not matched to a gene. The germline V gene has CDR1 SGHTA and CDR2 FQGTGA. CDR3 in DNA: TGTGCCAGCAGCTTAAGAGGGACAGCCAAGCGCCATAATTCACCCCTCCACTTT. Translating gives CASSLRGTAKRHNSPLHF. The full variable domain, with the rest looked up from reference TRBV7-3 and TRBJ1-6, is GAGVSQTPSNKVTEKGKYVELRCDPISGHTALYWYRQSLGQGPEFLIYFQGTGAADDSGLPNDRFFAVRPEGSVSTLKIQRTERGDSAVYLCASSLRGTAKRHNSPLHFGNGTRLTVT.

CDR3 region: CASSLRGAEDEQYF. CDR3 DNA sequence: TGTGCCAGCAGCCTCCGGGGGGCCGAGGACGAGCAGTACTTC. V gene TRBV13 combines with J gene TRBJ2-7, with TRBD2 as a possible D gene (7 bases). Germline assignment: CDR1 PRHDT and CDR2 FYEKMQ (reference sequence). Trimming took 5 bases from V and 5 from J, leaving 16 bases between them. This CDR3 comprises 14 residues.

The chain has TRBV4-2 and TRBJ2-3; D tentatively fits TRBD1 or TRBD2 (6 bases each). Germline V CDR1 and CDR2: LGHNA, YNFKEQ. V shed 0 bases and J shed 3 bases, with 13 bases lying between them. The CDR3 runs to 16 residues. The CDR3 here is CASSQDLEGGTDTQYF. For the CDR3, the DNA is TGTGCCAGCAGCCAAGATTTGGAGGGGGGAACAGATACGCAGTATTTT.

The chain has TRBV11-3 and TRBJ2-3; a possible D gene is TRBD1 (5 bases). CDR1 is SGHNT, CDR2 YENEEA, per germline. V was trimmed by 4 bases and J by 0 bases, leaving 14 bases between them. The CDR3 spans 16 residues. The CDR3 region has the DNA TGTGCCAGCAGCTCAAGAAGGGGTCCTAGCACAGATACGCAGTATTTT. Protein: CASSSRRGPSTDTQYF.

This clone appeared a few times. The rearrangement uses TRBV5-1 and TRBJ2-7; D is possibly TRBD2 (7 bases). The CDR3 covers 14 residues. The V end lost 3 bases, the J end lost 2 bases, and 12 bases lay between the germline ends. Germline V lookup: CDR1 SGHRS, CDR2 YFSETQ. CDR3: CASSSTGGTYEQYF. The DNA for the CDR3 is TGCGCCAGCAGCTCTACGGGGGGCACCTACGAGCAGTACTTC.

This chain uses TRBV5-1 with TRBJ2-3; D might be TRBD2 (5 bases). The CDR3 length is 15 residues. V lost 4 bases, J lost 1 base, and 13 bases lay in between. Germline CDR1 reads SGHRS; CDR2 reads YFSETQ. CDR3: CASSKDGVGTDTQYF. CDR3 sequence (DNA): TGCGCCAGCAGCAAAGACGGGGTTGGCACAGATACGCAGTATTTT.

This clone was detected only a few times. The rearrangement links TRBV19 to TRBJ2-2; D not resolved. Trimming left V 7 bases short and J 5 bases short, with 17 bases between. The V gene's germline CDR1 is LNHDA and CDR2 SQIVND (reference sequence). The CDR3 runs to 15 residues. The CDR3 spells CASNTPGLGTGELFF. The DNA of the CDR3 is TGTGCCAGTAATACCCCCGGGTTAGGGACCGGGGAGCTGTTTTTT.

The CDR3 coding sequence is TGCGCCAGCAGCCAGGGCCTTGAAGCTTTCTTT. Translating it yields CASSQGLEAFF. J is TRBJ1-1 and V is TRBV5-1, with D maybe TRBD1 (5 bases). Trimming left V 4 bases short and J 7 bases short, with 8 bases between. In germline, CDR1 is SGHRS, CDR2 YFSETQ. The CDR3 loop spans 11 amino acids.

The V call is TRBV10-1, the J call TRBJ2-3, with 8 bases lining up with TRBD1. The CDR3 loop spans 15 amino acids. V lost 3 bases, J lost 1 base, and 3 bases stayed unmatched. In germline, CDR1 is WNHNN, CDR2 SYGVQD (reference sequence). The CDR3 spells CASSDPGQGTDTQYF. The CDR3 DNA reads TGCGCCAGCAGTGACCCGGGACAGGGCACAGATACGCAGTATTTT.

The gene calls are TRBV6-6 and TRBJ2-7; D might be TRBD2 (5 bases). Deletions cut 4 bases from V and 2 bases from J, with 6 bases between. Per the germline V gene, CDR1 is MNHNY and CDR2 is SVGAGI (reference sequence). The CDR3 covers 12 residues. The CDR3 nucleotides read TGTGCCAGCAGTTTCGGGGCCTACGAGCAGTACTTC. Its translation is CASSFGAYEQYF.

J is TRBJ2-3 and V is TRBV6-5; D may be TRBD2 (7 bases). Between the trimmed V and J ends, which lost 2 bases and 2 bases, there was a span of 14 bases. This CDR3 contains 16 residues. Looked up from germline, CDR1 is MNHEY and CDR2 is SVGAGI. CDR3 in amino acids: CASSYSWGGLTDTQYF. The CDR3 DNA reads as TGTGCCAGCAGTTACAGCTGGGGGGGGCTCACAGATACGCAGTATTTT.

The rearrangement uses TRBV6-5 and TRBJ2-5; perhaps TRBD1 as D (6 bases). V was trimmed by 2 bases and J by 1 base, leaving 11 bases between them. Germline V gene sequence: CDR1 MNHEY, CDR2 SVGAGI. The length of the CDR3 is 15 residues. The CDR3 here is CASSYGQTSQETQYF. The CDR3 bases are TGTGCCAGCAGTTACGGACAGACAAGCCAAGAGACCCAGTACTTC.

V is TRBV6-4 and J is TRBJ1-2; 9 bases align to TRBD1. Looked up from germline, CDR1 is MRHNA and CDR2 is SNTAGT. Losses at the gene ends were 5 bases for V and 8 bases for J; bases not matched to a gene: 9. The CDR3 extends over 14 amino acids. DNA for the CDR3: TGTGCCAGCAGTTACCAGACAGGGGGTGCCGGCTACACCTTC. This translates into CASSYQTGGAGYTF.

The gene calls are TRBV19 and TRBJ2-3, with TRBD1 as a possible D gene (5 bases). CDR3 length: 15 residues. Germline CDR1 reads LNHDA; CDR2 reads SQIVND (reference sequence). The V and J ends lost 2 bases and 1 base respectively, with 10 bases between them. For the CDR3, the DNA is TGTGCCAGTAGTATACTCCCAGGGCGCACAGATACGCAGTATTTT. It codes for CASSILPGRTDTQYF.

V and J are TRBV4-1 and TRBJ1-2, with 8 bases that match TRBD1. Germline loops: CDR1 MGHRA, CDR2 YSYEKL. CDR3 length: 16 amino acids. J lost 4 bases, V lost 3 bases, and 10 bases had no gene match. CDR3 in DNA: TGCGCCAGCAGCCATGTCGACAGGGGCAGAACCTATGGCTACACCTTC. Residues: CASSHVDRGRTYGYTF.